This is a list of T cell receptor beta chains from one sample in a study of T cell responses to AZD1222 COVID-19 vaccine. The data were produced by immunoSEQ multiplex PCR, yet TCRdb's version contains in-frame clones alone and is incomplete. Of 70,000 to 85,000 clones in the sample, roughly 82% were seen once. The sample in question was peripheral blood, obtained on day 0 of AZD1222 vaccination. Source of these receptors: an adult in good health. Both conserved end residues are part of each CDR3. A D gene is named only where the DNA matches it firmly. Some rows mark clone size as missing; the rest say once, few, many or name a class of expanded clone.

V	J	length	D	size	CDR3	DNA
TRBV10-1	TRBJ2-5	18	.	.	CASNPPDRPYQDPETQYF	TGCGCCAGCAACCCCCCGGACAGACCCTACCAAGACCCTGAGACCCAGTACTTC
TRBV28	TRBJ2-7	14	.	.	CASSLAEGVYEQYF	TGTGCCAGCAGTTTGGCGGAGGGGGTCTACGAGCAGTACTTC
TRBV12-3/TRBV12-4	TRBJ1-4	11	.	.	CASTSGEKLFF	TGTGCCAGCACCTCGGGTGAAAAACTGTTTTTT
TRBV7-2	TRBJ1-1	13	.	.	CASSFNRNTEAFF	TGTGCCAGCAGCTTCAACAGGAACACTGAAGCTTTCTTT
TRBV7-9	TRBJ1-1	15	.	.	CASSPPGPLNTEAFF	TGTGCCAGCAGCCCACCGGGACCACTGAACACTGAAGCTTTCTTT
TRBV19	TRBJ2-3	14	.	.	CASSIGGHRDTQYF	TGTGCCAGTAGTATTGGGGGGCACAGAGATACGCAGTATTTT
TRBV4-1	TRBJ2-1	15	.	.	CASSQGGGMVNEQFF	TGCGCCAGCAGCCAAGGCGGTGGCATGGTCAATGAGCAGTTCTTC
TRBV2	TRBJ2-5	13	.	.	CASSERGWETQYF	TGTGCCAGCAGTGAAAGGGGCTGGGAGACCCAGTACTTC
TRBV9	TRBJ1-2	14	TRBD1	.	CASSVDRGHYGYTF	TGTGCCAGCAGCGTCGACAGGGGACACTATGGCTACACCTTC
TRBV7-9	TRBJ1-6	16	TRBD1	once	CASSSTRDSYNSPLHF	TGTGCCAGCAGCTCCACCCGGGACAGTTATAATTCACCCCTCCACTTT
TRBV6-2/TRBV6-3	TRBJ1-4	14	TRBD1	.	CASSPDRGYEKLFF	TGTGCCAGCAGCCCCGACAGGGGTTATGAAAAACTGTTTTTT
TRBV7-2	TRBJ1-2	14	.	.	CASSSQDSNYGYTF	TGTGCCAGCAGCTCGCAGGACAGTAACTATGGCTACACCTTC
TRBV7-2	TRBJ1-2	12	.	.	CASSPGHYGYTF	TGTGCCAGCAGCCCTGGACACTATGGCTACACCTTC
TRBV6-2/TRBV6-3	TRBJ1-1	14	.	.	CASSYSAGKGEAFF	TGTGCCAGCAGTTACTCCGCAGGGAAGGGTGAAGCTTTCTTT
TRBV9	TRBJ2-4	15	.	.	CASSVGSSVLDIQYF	TGTGCCAGCAGCGTAGGTTCCAGCGTTTTGGACATTCAGTACTTC
TRBV9	TRBJ1-1	19	.	.	CASSEGMGGIATGSTEAFF	TGTGCCAGCAGCGAGGGGATGGGAGGGATAGCCACGGGGAGCACTGAAGCTTTCTTT
TRBV18	TRBJ1-1	14	.	.	CASSQSGTNTEAFF	TGTGCCAGCTCACAATCCGGGACGAACACTGAAGCTTTCTTT
TRBV10-1	TRBJ2-3	15	TRBD2	.	CASSERTSGRDTQYF	TGCGCCAGCAGTGAGCGGACTAGCGGGAGGGATACGCAGTATTTT
TRBV5-5	TRBJ2-5	14	TRBD2	.	CASSLLAGGETQYF	TGTGCCAGCAGCTTGCTAGCGGGTGGAGAGACCCAGTACTTC
TRBV23-1	TRBJ1-6	19	.	.	CASSQSIRDIGSYNSPLHF	TGCGCCAGCAGTCAATCAATTCGAGACATCGGCTCCTATAATTCACCCCTCCACTTT
TRBV6-5	TRBJ2-7	14	.	.	CASSYQAETYEQYF	TGTGCCAGCAGTTACCAAGCGGAGACCTACGAGCAGTACTTC
TRBV18	TRBJ1-1	16	.	.	CASSPLGGGSGTEAFF	TGTGCCAGCTCACCACTCGGGGGGGGCTCGGGCACTGAAGCTTTCTTT
TRBV2	TRBJ1-5	13	.	.	CASSERTARPQHF	TGTGCCAGCAGTGAGCGGACCGCCCGGCCCCAGCATTTT
TRBV4-3	TRBJ1-2	15	.	.	CASSQDPRESYGYTF	TGCGCCAGCAGCCAAGATCCCAGGGAGAGCTATGGCTACACCTTC
TRBV10-3	TRBJ2-2	14	.	.	CAISDLADTGELFF	TGTGCCATCAGTGATCTAGCAGACACCGGGGAGCTGTTTTTT
TRBV12-3/TRBV12-4	TRBJ2-5	13	.	.	CASSFRLQETQYF	TGTGCCAGCAGTTTCAGATTACAAGAGACCCAGTACTTC
TRBV4-3	TRBJ1-5	15	TRBD1	once	CASSPRTGSEQPQHF	TGCGCCAGCAGCCCCCGGACAGGCTCGGAACAGCCCCAGCATTTT
TRBV5-4	TRBJ2-1	16	TRBD2	.	CASSSESGSSYNEQFF	TGTGCCAGCAGCTCAGAAAGCGGGAGCTCCTACAATGAGCAGTTCTTC
TRBV6-5	TRBJ2-1	14	TRBD2	.	CASRGRAVYNEQFF	TGTGCCAGCAGAGGGAGGGCGGTATACAATGAGCAGTTCTTC
TRBV24-1	TRBJ2-5	13	.	.	CATSDGNQETQYF	TGTGCCACCAGTGATGGGAACCAAGAGACCCAGTACTTC
TRBV27	TRBJ1-1	15	.	once	CASSSVGGVNTEAFF	TGTGCCAGCAGTTCCGTGGGGGGGGTAAACACTGAAGCTTTCTTT
TRBV6-5	TRBJ1-5	15	TRBD1	.	CASSQPGQMNQPQHF	TGTGCCAGCAGTCAACCGGGACAGATGAATCAGCCCCAGCATTTT
TRBV6-1	TRBJ1-2	15	.	.	CASSEWGTENYGYTF	TGTGCCAGCAGTGAATGGGGCACGGAAAACTATGGCTACACCTTC
TRBV7-2	TRBJ2-3	15	.	.	CASSFGTGYTDTQYF	TGTGCCAGCAGCTTTGGGACTGGCTACACAGATACGCAGTATTTT